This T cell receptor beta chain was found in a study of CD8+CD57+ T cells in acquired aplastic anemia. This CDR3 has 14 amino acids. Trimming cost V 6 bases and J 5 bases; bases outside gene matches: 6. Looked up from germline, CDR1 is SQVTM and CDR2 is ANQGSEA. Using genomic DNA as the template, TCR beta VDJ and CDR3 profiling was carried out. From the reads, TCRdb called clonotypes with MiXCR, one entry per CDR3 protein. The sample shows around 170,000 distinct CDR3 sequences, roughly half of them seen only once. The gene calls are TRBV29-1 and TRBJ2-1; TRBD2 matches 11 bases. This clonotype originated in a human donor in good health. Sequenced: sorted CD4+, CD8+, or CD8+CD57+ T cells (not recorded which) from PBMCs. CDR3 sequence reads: CSVLRGLADNEQFF. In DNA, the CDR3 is TGCAGCGTACTGAGGGGACTAGCGGACAATGAGCAGTTCTTC.